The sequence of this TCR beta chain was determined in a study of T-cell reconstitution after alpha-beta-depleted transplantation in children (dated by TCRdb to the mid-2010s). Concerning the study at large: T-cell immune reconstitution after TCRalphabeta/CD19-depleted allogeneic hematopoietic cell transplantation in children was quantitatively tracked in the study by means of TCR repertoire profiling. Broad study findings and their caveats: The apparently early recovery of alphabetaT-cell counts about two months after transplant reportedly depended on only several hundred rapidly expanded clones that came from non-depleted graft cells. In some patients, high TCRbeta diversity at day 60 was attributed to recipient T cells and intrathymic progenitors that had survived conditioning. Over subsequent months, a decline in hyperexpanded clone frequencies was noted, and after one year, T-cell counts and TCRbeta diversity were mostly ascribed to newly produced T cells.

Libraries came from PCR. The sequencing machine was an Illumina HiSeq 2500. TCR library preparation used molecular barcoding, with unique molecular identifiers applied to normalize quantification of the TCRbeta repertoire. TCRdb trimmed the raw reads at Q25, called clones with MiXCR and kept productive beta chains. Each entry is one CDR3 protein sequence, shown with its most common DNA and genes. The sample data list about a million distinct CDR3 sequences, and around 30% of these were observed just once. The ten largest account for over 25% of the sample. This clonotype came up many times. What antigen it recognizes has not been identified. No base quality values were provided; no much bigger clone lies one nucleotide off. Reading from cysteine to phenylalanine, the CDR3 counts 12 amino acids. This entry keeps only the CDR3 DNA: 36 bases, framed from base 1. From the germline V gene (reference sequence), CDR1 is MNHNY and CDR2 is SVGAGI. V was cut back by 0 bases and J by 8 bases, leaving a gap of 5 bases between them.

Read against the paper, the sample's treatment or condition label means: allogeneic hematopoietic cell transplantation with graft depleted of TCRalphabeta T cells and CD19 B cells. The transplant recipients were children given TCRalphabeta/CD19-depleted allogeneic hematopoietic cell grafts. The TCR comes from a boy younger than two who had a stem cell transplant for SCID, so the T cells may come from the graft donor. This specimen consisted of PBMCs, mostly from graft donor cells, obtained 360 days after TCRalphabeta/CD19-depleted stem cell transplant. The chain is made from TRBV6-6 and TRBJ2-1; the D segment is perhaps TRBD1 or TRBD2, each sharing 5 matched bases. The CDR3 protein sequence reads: CASSYSGDEQFF. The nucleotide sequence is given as TGTGCCAGCAGTTACTCGGGGGATGAGCAGTTCTTC.